The TCR beta chain under discussion was sequenced for a study of cytotoxic CD8 clonotypes in ibrutinib-treated CLL (dated by TCRdb to the early 2020s). Context from the whole study: The cohort had about a dozen relapsed/refractory and around 15 treatment-naive patients; roughly 18 were IGHV unmutated. Partial responses were observed in about 25 patients and complete responses in 2; after a median follow-up of around 68 months, remission was maintained in 14 patients and progression was observed in some twelve. The response samples were drawn at a median of approximately twelve months into treatment, with a range of about 6 to 36 months. On average, each sample yielded roughly 250,000 productive templates and roughly 95,000 productive rearrangements. Longitudinal samples were obtainable from about 30% of the roughly 90 participants in the trial. Cryopreserved peripheral blood mononuclear cells were collected before treatment, at response, and at either disease progression or sustained remission. Every sample from remission and from progressive disease was obtained while the patients were still on ibrutinib. Here is what the overall study found, with its caveats: Public clonotypes were rare and either shrank or stayed stable during treatment, and the rise in clonality at ibrutinib response reflected expansion of private clonotypes. At baseline, clonality was higher than in age-matched healthy donors and showed a strong correlation with circulating CD8+ T-cell counts. Lymph node repertoires were not examined, and the timing of sampling was not matched between patients in sustained remission and those whose disease progressed. At ibrutinib response clonality went up, during sustained remission it held steady, and at progression it dropped back toward baseline.

The label giving this sample's time point can be read as: about eleven months on ibrutinib. For TCR beta library preparation, 1.5 to 2.5 micrograms of genomic DNA was extracted from cryopreserved PBMCs. Longitudinal blood samples from CLL patients on ibrutinib monotherapy underwent high-throughput TCR beta sequencing. The patients took part in an open-label, single-center phase 2 trial of ibrutinib monotherapy. As regards this clone: Its antigen has not been determined. Base qualities are missing; no much larger clone stands one base away.

V is reduced by 3 bases and J by 0 bases, leaving a spacing of 15 bases between them. The germline V gene (reference sequence) specifies SGHNT as CDR1 and YYREEE as CDR2. The CDR3, from cysteine to phenylalanine, totals 16 residues. This entry keeps only the CDR3 DNA: 48 bases, framed from base 1. The goal of deep resolution MiSeq sequencing was a depth between 1 in 1 million and 1 in 200,000 T cells, and coverage averaged 10x per clonotype. The immunoSEQ hsTCRB Kit was used to generate TCR beta libraries. From the authors' description of their analysis: Data were analyzed with ImmunoSEQ Data Assistant and ImmunoSEQ Analyzer, with V, D and J genes assigned per IMGT definitions. Clonality, which ranges from 0 to 1, was calculated as one minus the normalized Shannon entropy of productive rearrangement frequencies. Only overrepresented clonotypes making up at least 0.05% of each patient's repertoire were included in the public clonotype analysis. Some 13 age-matched healthy donor repertoires from immuneACCESS served as clonality controls. Not all clones reach the TCRdb copy of this immuneACCESS table, which keeps in-frame sequences only. Checked studies attribute under half of the gap to unresolved V genes and leave the rest unexplained. The V and J calls and clone size were taken over from that table, and D and trimming were inferred from the DNA. The sample yields approximately 190,000 clones; approximately 70% were counted once. Roughly 5.8% of the sample belongs to the ten largest clones.

The sequence derives from a human donor with chronic lymphocytic leukemia. The chain is encoded by TRBV5-4 joined to TRBJ1-1; there is no confident call for the D gene. The starting material was PBMCs, obtained after 12 months of ibrutinib treatment. The CDR3 in this case is CASSSRGLKMNTEAFF. The nucleotide sequence reads as follows: TGTGCCAGCAGCTCCCGAGGACTGAAGATGAACACTGAAGCTTTCTTT.